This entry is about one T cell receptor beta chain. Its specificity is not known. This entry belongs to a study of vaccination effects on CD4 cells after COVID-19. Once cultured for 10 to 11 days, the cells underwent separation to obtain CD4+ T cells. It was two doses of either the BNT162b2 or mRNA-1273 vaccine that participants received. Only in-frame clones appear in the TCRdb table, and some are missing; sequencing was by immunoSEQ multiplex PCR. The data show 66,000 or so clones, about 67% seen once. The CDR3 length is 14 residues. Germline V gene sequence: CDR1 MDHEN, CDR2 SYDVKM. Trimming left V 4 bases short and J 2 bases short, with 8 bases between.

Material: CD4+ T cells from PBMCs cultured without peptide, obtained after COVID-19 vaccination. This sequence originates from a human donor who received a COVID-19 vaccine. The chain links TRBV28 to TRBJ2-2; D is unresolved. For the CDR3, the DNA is TGTGCCAGCAGTTCAGCCGGTAACACCGGGGAGCTGTTTTTT. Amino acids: CASSSAGNTGELFF.